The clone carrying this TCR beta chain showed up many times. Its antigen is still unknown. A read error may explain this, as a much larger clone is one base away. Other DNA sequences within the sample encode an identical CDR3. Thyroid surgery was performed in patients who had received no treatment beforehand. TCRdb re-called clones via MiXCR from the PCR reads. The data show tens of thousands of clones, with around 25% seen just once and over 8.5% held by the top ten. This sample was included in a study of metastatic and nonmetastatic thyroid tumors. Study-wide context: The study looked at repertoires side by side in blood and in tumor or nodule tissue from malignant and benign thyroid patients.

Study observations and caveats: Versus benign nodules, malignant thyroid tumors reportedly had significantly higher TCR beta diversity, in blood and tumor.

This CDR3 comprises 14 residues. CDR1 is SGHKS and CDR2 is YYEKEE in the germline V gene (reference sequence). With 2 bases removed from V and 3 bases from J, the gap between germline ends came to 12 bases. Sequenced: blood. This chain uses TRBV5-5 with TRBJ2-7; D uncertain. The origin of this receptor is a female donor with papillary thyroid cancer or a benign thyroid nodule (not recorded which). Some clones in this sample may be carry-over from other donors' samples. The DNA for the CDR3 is TGTGCCAGCAGCTTAGGGCAGGCCGGCTACGAGCAGTACTTC. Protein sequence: CASSLGQAGYEQYF.